This T cell receptor (beta chain) was documented in a study of T cell changes during pregnancy in multiple sclerosis. Clones were sequenced by immunoSEQ multiplex PCR, and TCRdb holds only the in-frame ones, with some missing. The profile shows approximately 92,000 clones, around 92% of them singletons. CDR1 is SGHDT and CDR2 is YYEEEE in the germline V gene. This CDR3 has 15 amino acids. J gave up 2 bases and V 4 bases, and 2 bases lay outside the gene matches. This clonotype was sampled from a female donor with multiple sclerosis, enrolled in a pregnancy study. This sample comprised peripheral blood, obtained in the first trimester of pregnancy. The genes are TRBV5-6 and TRBJ2-6; 8 nucleotides align to TRBD1. In nucleotides, the CDR3 is TGTGCCAGCAGCCCGACAGGGGCTGGGGCCAACGTCCTGACTTTC. Residues: CASSPTGAGANVLTF. Drawing the rest from reference TRBV5-6 and TRBJ2-6, the complete variable domain is DAGVTQSPTHLIKTRGQQVTLRCSPKSGHDTVSWYQQALGQGPQFIFQYYEEEERQRGNFPDRFSGHQFPNYSSELNVNALLLGDSALYLCASSPTGAGANVLTFGAGSRLTVL.